These T cell receptor beta chains were read from a single sample in a study of blood T cell repertoires in COVID-19. Produced via immunoSEQ multiplex PCR; TCRdb's table is partial and in-frame only. The profile shows fewer than 55,000 clones, 81% of them singletons. Sequencing was carried out using peripheral blood. The source is a woman aged 80 or older with COVID-19, enrolled during active disease. CDR3s include the opening cysteine and the closing phenylalanine or tryptophan. D genes are given only for firm matches.

J | D | V | DNA | CDR3
TRBJ2-3 | TRBD2 | TRBV3-1/TRBV3-2 | TGTGCCAGCAGCGGGTGGCGGGGGATCCAAGATACGCAGTATTTT | CASSGWRGIQDTQYF
TRBJ2-2 | TRBD2 | TRBV18 | TGTGCCAGCTCACCACGACTAGCGGAGGGAAACACCGGGGAGCTGTTTTTT | CASSPRLAEGNTGELFF
TRBJ2-1 | . | TRBV5-5 | TGTGCCAGCAGCGGCCTTCCGAGGGCCAATGAGCAGTTCTTC | CASSGLPRANEQFF
TRBJ2-7 | TRBD2 | TRBV6-6 | TGTGCCAGCAGTTATTTTGGGACTAGCGGGAGGTACGAGCAGTACTTC | CASSYFGTSGRYEQYF
TRBJ2-1 | . | TRBV5-1 | TGCGCCAGCAGTGCCGGGTCCTACAATGAGCAGTTCTTC | CASSAGSYNEQFF
TRBJ2-2 | TRBD2 | TRBV20-1 | TGCAGTGCTAGTATCGGTAGCGGGAGTGCCACCGGGGAGCTGTTTTTT | CSASIGSGSATGELFF
TRBJ2-3 | TRBD2 | TRBV11-2 | TGTGCCAGCAGAAACTTAGCGGGAGGGAGCACAGATACGCAGTATTTT | CASRNLAGGSTDTQYF
TRBJ1-2 | . | TRBV15 | TGTGCCACCAGCAAGAGGGGGGGCGCGGGGAACTATGGCTACACCTTC | CATSKRGGAGNYGYTF
TRBJ2-1 | . | TRBV5-5 | TGTGCCAGCAGCTTGGCCATCACTCGATTCGTTGGCAATGAGCAGTTCTTC | CASSLAITRFVGNEQFF
TRBJ1-5 | TRBD1 | TRBV3-1/TRBV3-2 | TGTGCCAGCAGCACGGGACAGGGCCATCAGCCCCAGCATTTT | CASSTGQGHQPQHF
TRBJ2-2 | . | TRBV7-3 | TGTGCCAGCACCACGACAATCACCGGGGAGCTGTTTTTT | CASTTTITGELFF
TRBJ2-7 | TRBD1 | TRBV7-8 | TGTGCCAGCAGCAAAGGGGGCGTCTCGTCGCTCGAGCAGTACTTC | CASSKGGVSSLEQYF
TRBJ1-5 | . | TRBV30 | TGTGCCTGGAATCCAGGGATTAGCAATCAGCCCCAGCATTTT | CAWNPGISNQPQHF
TRBJ2-7 | . | TRBV2 | TGTGCCAGCAAGCCTGGAGTCTACGAGCAGTACTTC | CASKPGVYEQYF
TRBJ1-2 | . | TRBV27 | TGTGCCAGCAGTCTACGACAAAACTATGGCTACACCTTC | CASSLRQNYGYTF
TRBJ1-2 | TRBD1 | TRBV27 | TGTGCCAGCAGTTCCATGGGTAAGACAGGGCAAGGCTACACCTTC | CASSSMGKTGQGYTF
TRBJ2-7 | . | TRBV2 | TGTGCCAGCACGCGGCAGCCCTACGAGCAGTACTTC | CASTRQPYEQYF